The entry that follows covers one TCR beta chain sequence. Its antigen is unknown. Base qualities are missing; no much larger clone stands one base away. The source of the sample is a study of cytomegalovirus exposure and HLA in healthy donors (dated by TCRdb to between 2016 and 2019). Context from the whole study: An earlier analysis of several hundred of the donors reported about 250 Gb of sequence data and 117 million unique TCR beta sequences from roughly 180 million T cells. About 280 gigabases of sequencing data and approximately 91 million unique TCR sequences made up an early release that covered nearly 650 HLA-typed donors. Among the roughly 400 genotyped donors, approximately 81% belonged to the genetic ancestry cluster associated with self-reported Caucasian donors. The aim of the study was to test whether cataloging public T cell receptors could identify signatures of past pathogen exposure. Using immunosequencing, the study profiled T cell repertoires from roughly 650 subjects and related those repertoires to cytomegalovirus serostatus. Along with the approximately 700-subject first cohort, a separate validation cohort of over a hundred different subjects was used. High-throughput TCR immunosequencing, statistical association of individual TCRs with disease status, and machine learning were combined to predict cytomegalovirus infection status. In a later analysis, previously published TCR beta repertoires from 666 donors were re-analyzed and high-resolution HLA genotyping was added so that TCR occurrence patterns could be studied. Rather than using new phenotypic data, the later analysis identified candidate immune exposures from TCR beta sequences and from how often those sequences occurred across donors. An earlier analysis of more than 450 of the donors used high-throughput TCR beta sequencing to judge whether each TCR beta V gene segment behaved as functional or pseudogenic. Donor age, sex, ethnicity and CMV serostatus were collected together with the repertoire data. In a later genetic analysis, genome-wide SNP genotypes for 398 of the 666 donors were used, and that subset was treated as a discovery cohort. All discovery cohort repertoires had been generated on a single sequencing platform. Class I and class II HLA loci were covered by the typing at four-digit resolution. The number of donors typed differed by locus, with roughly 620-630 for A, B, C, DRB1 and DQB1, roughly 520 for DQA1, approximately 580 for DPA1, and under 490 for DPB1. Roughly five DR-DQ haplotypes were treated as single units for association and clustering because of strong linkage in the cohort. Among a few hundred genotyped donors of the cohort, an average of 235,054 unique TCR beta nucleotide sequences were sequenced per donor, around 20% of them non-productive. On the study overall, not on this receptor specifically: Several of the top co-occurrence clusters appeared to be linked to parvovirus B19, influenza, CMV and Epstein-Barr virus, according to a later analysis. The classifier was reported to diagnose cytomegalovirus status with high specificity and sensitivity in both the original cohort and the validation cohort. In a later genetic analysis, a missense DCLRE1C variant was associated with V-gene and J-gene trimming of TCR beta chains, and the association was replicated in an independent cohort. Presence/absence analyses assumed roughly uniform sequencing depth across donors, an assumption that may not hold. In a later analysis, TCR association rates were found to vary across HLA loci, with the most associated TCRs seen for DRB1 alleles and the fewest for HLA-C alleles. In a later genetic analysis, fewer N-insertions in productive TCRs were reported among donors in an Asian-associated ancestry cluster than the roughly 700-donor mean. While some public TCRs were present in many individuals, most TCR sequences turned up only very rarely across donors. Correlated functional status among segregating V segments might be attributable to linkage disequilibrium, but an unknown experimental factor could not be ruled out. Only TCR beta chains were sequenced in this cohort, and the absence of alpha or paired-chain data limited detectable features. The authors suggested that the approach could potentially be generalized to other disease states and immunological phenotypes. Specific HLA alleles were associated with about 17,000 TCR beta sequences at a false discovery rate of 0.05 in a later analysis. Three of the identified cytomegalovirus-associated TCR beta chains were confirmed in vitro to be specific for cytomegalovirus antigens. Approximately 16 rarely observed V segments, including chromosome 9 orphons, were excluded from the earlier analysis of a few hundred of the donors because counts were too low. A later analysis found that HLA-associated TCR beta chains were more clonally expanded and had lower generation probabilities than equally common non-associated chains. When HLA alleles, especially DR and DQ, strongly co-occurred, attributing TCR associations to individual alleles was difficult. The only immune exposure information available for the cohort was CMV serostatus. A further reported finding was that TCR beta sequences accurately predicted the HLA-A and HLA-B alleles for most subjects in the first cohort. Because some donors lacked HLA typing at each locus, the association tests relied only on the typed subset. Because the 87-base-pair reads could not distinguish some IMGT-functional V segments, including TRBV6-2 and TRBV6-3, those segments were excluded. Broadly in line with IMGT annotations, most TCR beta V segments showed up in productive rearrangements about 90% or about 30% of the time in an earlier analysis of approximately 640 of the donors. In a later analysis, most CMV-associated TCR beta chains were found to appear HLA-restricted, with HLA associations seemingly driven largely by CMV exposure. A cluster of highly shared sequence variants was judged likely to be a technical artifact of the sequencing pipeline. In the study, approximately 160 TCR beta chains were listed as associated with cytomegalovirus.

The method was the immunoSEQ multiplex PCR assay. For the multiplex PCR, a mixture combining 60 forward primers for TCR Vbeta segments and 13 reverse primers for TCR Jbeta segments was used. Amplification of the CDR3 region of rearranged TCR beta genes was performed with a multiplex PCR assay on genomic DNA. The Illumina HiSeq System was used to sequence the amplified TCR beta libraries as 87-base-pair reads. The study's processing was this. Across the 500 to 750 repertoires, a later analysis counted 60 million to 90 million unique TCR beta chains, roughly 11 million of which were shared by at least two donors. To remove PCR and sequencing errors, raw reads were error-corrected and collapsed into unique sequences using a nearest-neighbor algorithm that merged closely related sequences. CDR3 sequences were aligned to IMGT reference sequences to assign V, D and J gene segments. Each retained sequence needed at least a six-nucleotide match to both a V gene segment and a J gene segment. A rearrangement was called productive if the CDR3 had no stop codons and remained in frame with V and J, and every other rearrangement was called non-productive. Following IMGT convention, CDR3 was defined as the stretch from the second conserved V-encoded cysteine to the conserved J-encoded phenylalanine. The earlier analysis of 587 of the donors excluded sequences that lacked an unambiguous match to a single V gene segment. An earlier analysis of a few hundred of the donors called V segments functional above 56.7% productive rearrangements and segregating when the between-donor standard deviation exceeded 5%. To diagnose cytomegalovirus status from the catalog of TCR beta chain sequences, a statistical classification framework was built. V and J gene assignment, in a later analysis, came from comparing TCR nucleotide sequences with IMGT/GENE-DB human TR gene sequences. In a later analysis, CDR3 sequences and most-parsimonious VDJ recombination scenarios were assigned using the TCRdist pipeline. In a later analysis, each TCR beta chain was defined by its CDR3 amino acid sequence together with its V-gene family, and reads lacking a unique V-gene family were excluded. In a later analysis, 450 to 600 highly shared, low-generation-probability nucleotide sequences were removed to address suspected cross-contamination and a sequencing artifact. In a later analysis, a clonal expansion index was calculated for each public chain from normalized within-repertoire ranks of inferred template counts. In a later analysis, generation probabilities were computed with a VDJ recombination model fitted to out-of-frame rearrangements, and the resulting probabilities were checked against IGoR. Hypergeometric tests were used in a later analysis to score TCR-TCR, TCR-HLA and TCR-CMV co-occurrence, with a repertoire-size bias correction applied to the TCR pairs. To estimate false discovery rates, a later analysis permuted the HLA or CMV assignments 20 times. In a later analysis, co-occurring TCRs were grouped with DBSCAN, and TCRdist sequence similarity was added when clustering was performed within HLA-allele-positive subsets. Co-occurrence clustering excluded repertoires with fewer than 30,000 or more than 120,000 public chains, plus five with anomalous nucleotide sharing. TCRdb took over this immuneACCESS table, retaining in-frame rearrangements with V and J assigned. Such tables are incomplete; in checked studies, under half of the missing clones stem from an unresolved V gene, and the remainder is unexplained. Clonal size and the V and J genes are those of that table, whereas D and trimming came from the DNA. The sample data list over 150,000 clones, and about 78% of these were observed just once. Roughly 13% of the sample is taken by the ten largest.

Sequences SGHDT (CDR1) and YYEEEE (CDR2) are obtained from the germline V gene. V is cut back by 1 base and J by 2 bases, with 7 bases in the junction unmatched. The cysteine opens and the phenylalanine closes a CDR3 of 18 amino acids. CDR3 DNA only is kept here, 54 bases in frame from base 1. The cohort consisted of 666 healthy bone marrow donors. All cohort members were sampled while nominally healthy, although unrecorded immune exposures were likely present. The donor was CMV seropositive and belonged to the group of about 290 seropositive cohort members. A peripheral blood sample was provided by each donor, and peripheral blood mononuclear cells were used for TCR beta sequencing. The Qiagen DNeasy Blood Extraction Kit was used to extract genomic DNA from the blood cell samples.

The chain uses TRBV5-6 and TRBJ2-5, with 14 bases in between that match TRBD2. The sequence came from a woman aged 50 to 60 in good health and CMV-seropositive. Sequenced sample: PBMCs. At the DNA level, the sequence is TGTGCCAGCAGCTTGAGGACTAGCGGGGGGAGACTACAAGAGACCCAGTACTTC. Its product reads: CASSLRTSGGRLQETQYF. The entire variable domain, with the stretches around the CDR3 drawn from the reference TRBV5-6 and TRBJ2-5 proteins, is DAGVTQSPTHLIKTRGQQVTLRCSPKSGHDTVSWYQQALGQGPQFIFQYYEEEERQRGNFPDRFSGHQFPNYSSELNVNALLLGDSALYLCASSLRTSGGRLQETQYFGPGTRLLVL.